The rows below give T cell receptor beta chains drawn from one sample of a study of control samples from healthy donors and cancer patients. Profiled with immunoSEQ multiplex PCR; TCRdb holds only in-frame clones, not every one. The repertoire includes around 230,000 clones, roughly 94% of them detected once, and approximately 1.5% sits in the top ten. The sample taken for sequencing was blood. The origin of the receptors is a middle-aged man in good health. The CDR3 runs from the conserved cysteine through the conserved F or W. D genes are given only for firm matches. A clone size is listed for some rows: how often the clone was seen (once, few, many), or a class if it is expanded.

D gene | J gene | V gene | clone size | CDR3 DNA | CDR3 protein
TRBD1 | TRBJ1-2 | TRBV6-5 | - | TGTGCCAGCAGTTTGAACCCAGGGGGAGGCTATGGCTACACCTTC | CASSLNPGGGYGYTF
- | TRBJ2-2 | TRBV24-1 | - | TGTGCCACCAGTGGCGGGATTACTGGACAGAACACCGGGGAGCTGTTTTTT | CATSGGITGQNTGELFF
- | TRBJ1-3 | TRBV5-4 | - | TGTGCCAGCAGCGCCCAGGGTTTAGACACCATATATTTT | CASSAQGLDTIYF
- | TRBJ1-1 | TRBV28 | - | TGTGCCAGCAGTTCCGACACAACCGACATGAACACTGAAGCTTTCTTT | CASSSDTTDMNTEAFF
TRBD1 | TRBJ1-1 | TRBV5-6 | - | TGTGCCAGCAGCCCCGCCGGGACAGGGACTCTGAACACTGAAGCTTTCTTT | CASSPAGTGTLNTEAFF
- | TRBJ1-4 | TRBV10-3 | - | TGTGCCATCAGTGAAGGGGGAGAACAAAAACTGTTTTTT | CAISEGGEQKLFF
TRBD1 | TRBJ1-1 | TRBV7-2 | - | TGTGCCAGCAGCTTTAGACAGGGGGCGAGGAACACTGAAGCTTTCTTT | CASSFRQGARNTEAFF
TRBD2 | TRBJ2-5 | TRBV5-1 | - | TGCGCCAGCAGCTTCGGATCGAGCGGGGAAGAGACCCAGTACTTC | CASSFGSSGEETQYF
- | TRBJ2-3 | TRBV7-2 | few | TGTGCCAGCAGCTTGGGACGGCTAGCGGATACGCAGTATTTT | CASSLGRLADTQYF
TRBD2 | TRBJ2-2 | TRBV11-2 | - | TGTGCCAGCAGCGCTTCAGCGGGACCCACCGGGGAGCTGTTTTTT | CASSASAGPTGELFF
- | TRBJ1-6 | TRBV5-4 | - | TGTGCCAGCAGCCCGCGTGGGGGTGACTATAATTCACCCCTCCACTTT | CASSPRGGDYNSPLHF
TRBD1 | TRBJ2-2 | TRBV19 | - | TGTGCCAGTAGGAACCAGGGGGCCCTTAACACCGGGGAGCTGTTTTTT | CASRNQGALNTGELFF
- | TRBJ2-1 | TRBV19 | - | TGTGCCAGTAGTATACCCCAGGGGACCCCACCCTACAATGAGCAGTTCTTC | CASSIPQGTPPYNEQFF
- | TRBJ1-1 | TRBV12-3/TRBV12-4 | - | TGTGCCAGCAGTTTAACGGGGAACACTGAAGCTTTCTTT | CASSLTGNTEAFF
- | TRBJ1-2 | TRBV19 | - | TGTGCCAGTAGTAATCCCCGGGGGTTTGGCTATGGCTACACCTTC | CASSNPRGFGYGYTF
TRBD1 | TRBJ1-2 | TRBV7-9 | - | TGTGCCAGCAGCCCAGGGGGCTTAGGCTACACCTTC | CASSPGGLGYTF
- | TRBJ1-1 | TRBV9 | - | TGTGCCAGCAGCGTGACAGCAGCGTCGACTGAAGCTTTCTTT | CASSVTAASTEAFF
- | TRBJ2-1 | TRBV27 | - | TGTGCCAGCAGTTTGGGTCAGGGGGGCGACAATGAGCAGTTCTTC | CASSLGQGGDNEQFF
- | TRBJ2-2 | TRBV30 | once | TGTGCCTGGAGGGCCTGGGGAGGGAACACCGGGGAGCTGTTTTTT | CAWRAWGGNTGELFF
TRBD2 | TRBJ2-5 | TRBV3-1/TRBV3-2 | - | TGTGCCAGCAGCCTAAGCCTTAGCGGGGGGCAAGAGACCCAGTACTTC | CASSLSLSGGQETQYF
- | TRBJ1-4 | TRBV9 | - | TGTGCCAGCAGCGTTGGGGGATATGCAACTAATGAAAAACTGTTTTTT | CASSVGGYATNEKLFF
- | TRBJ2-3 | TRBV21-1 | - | TGTGCCAGCAGCGCCCCCCGTCGGAACACCTCCACAGATACGCAGTATTTT | CASSAPRRNTSTDTQYF
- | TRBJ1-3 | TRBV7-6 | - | TGTGCCAGCAGCTTAGTGATTCAGGGGCTATTCTCTGGAAACACCATATATTTT | CASSLVIQGLFSGNTIYF
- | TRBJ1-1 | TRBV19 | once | TGTGCCAGTAGTGGGGGCAGTGGAAGAGCTTTCTTT | CASSGGSGRAFF
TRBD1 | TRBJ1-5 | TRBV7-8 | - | TGTGCCAGCAGCTTAGGCCCTTACAGGGGCGGCCAGCCCCAGCATTTT | CASSLGPYRGGQPQHF
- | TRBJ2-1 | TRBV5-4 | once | TGTGCCAGCAGCTTGGGGCAGGGGCGGAATGAGCAGTTCTTC | CASSLGQGRNEQFF
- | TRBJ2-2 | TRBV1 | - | TGCACCAGCAGCCTAGGGGGGCCCCCGAACACCGGGGAGCTGTTTTTT | CTSSLGGPPNTGELFF
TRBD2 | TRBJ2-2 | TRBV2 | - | TGTGCCAGCAGTGCGGGACTAGCGGCTAACACCGGGGAGCTGTTTTTT | CASSAGLAANTGELFF
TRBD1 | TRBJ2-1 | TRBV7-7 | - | TGTGCCAGCAGCGTTGGACAGGTAAACAATGAGCAGTTCTTC | CASSVGQVNNEQFF
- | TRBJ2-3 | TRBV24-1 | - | TGTGCCACCAGTGATTTGTCAGCAGCCACAGATACGCAGTATTTT | CATSDLSAATDTQYF
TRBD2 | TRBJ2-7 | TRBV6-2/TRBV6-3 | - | TGTGCCAGCAGTACCCAGGGACTAACCTACGAGCAGTACTTC | CASSTQGLTYEQYF
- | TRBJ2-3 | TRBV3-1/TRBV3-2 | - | TGTGCCAGCAGCCAAGATGGAGGGGCTTTAGCAGATACGCAGTATTTT | CASSQDGGALADTQYF
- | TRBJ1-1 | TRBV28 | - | TGTGCCAGCAGTTTTACCGGGATCATCTTT | CASSFTGIIF
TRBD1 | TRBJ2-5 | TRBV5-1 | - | TGCGCCAGCAGCCCGGGACAGCTCCAAGAGACCCAGTACTTC | CASSPGQLQETQYF
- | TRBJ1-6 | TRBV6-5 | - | TGTGCCAGCAGTTCATCTTTGGGGGGAACTAATTCACCCCTCCACTTT | CASSSSLGGTNSPLHF
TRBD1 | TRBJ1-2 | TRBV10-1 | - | TGCGCCAGCAGCCCCTCGGACAGGGGGGAATATGGCTACACCTTC | CASSPSDRGEYGYTF
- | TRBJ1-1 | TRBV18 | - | TGTGCCAGCTCACTCGACCGAGAAGCTTTCTTT | CASSLDREAFF
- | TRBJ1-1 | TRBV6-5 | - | TGTGCCAGCAGCCTCGACAGAAACACTGAAGCTTTCTTT | CASSLDRNTEAFF
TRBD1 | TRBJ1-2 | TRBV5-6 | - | TGTGCCAGCAATCTACCGGGACAGGAGTCTCGCTACACCTTC | CASNLPGQESRYTF
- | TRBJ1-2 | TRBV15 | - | TGTGCCACCAGCAGAGAAGTTCTGGGTCGGGGCTACACCTTC | CATSREVLGRGYTF
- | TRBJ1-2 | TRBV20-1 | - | TGCAGTGCTCGGACGGACTATGGCTACACCTTC | CSARTDYGYTF
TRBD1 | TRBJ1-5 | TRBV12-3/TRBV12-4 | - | TGTGCCAGCAGTTTGACAGGGGATCAGCCCCAGCATTTT | CASSLTGDQPQHF
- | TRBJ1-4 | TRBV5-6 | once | TGTGCCAGCAGGGACGGACAAGCCAACGAAAAACTGTTTTTT | CASRDGQANEKLFF
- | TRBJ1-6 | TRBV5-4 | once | TGTGCCAGCAGCGATGCCCCCCGGCCGGCTTCACCCCTCCACTTT | CASSDAPRPASPLHF
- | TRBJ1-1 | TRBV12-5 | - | TGTGCTAGTGGTTTCAGACAGAACACTGAAGCTTTCTTT | CASGFRQNTEAFF
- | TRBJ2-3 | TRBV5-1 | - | TGCGCCAGCAGCTTGGCCGTGGCGAGCACAGATACGCAGTATTTT | CASSLAVASTDTQYF
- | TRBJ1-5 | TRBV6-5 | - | TGTGCCAGCAGTTCAGGCAAAAGTTGGCAGAATCAGCCCCAGCATTTT | CASSSGKSWQNQPQHF
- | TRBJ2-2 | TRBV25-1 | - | TGTGCCAGCAGTGAATCAGTAAGGGCCACCGGGGAGCTGTTTTTT | CASSESVRATGELFF
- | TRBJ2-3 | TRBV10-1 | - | TGCGCCAGCACCCAAGGGGGGGGCCCCACAGATACGCAGTATTTT | CASTQGGGPTDTQYF
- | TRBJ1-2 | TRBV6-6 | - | TGTGCCAGCACCTCCCTCTATGGCTACACCTTC | CASTSLYGYTF